This entry is about one T cell receptor beta chain. The sample belongs to a study of control samples from healthy donors and cancer patients. The assay was immunoSEQ multiplex PCR, and TCRdb's table has in-frame clones only and misses some. This sample's table has about 190,000 clones. Per germline, CDR1 ENHRY and CDR2 SYGVKD. This CDR3 region has 16 residues. The junction had 4 bases not matched to a gene; V was cut back by 3 bases and J by 5 bases. The V gene is TRBV10-3, the J gene TRBJ1-6; 10 bases map to TRBD1. This receptor was taken from a woman younger than 45 in good health. Sequencing input: blood. CDR3 protein: CAISELGTGDNSPLHF. The DNA for the CDR3 is TGTGCCATCAGTGAATTAGGGACAGGGGATAATTCACCCCTCCACTTT.